This T cell receptor beta chain was sequenced in a study of blood T cell repertoires in COVID-19. Study background: T cells, B-cell-depleted T cells, or PBMCs provided the cDNA or gDNA that served as material.

Original processing methods: Quantification of nucleated cells was approximated via reference gene primer amplification. Only in-frame clones appear in the TCRdb table, and some are missing; sequencing was by immunoSEQ multiplex PCR. The DNA gave D and trimming, while V, J and clone size come from that table. Of fewer than 250,000 clones listed, around 85% are singletons. V shed 5 bases and J shed 2 bases, with 10 bases lying between them. CDR3 length: 13 amino acids. Germline loops: CDR1 MDHEN, CDR2 SYDVKM. The sequence derives from a woman in her fifties or sixties with acute or convalescent COVID-19. This chain links TRBV28 with TRBJ2-7; perhaps TRBD2 as D (5 bases). The sequenced sample consisted of peripheral blood. CDR3 DNA sequence: TGTGCCAGCAGTAAACCGGGAACCTACGAGCAGTACTTC. Residues: CASSKPGTYEQYF.